These T cell receptor beta chains were read from a single sample in a study of blood T cells in healthy people across ages. Each CDR3 protein is one row after TCRdb ran MiXCR on the 5' RACE reads. The table has 780,000 or so distinct CDR3 sequences, approximately 53% seen once. Sequencing used blood. The source is a man in his forties or fifties in good health. Both conserved end residues are part of each CDR3. D genes are given only for firm matches. Clone size, where shown, is once, few, many, or a class for clones that have expanded.

d_call	v_call	j_call	clone_size	cdr3_aa	cdr3_nt
-	TRBV28	TRBJ2-6	few	CASSPAPSGANVLTF	TGTGCCAGCAGTCCCGCCCCCTCTGGGGCCAACGTCCTGACTTTC
-	TRBV12-3/TRBV12-4	TRBJ2-4	-	CASSLQTRNIQYF	TGTGCCAGCAGTCTTCAGACTAGAAACATTCAGTACTTC
TRBD2	TRBV20-1	TRBJ2-7	-	CSARDLVTSDEQYF	TGCAGTGCTAGAGATCTGGTAACTAGCGACGAGCAGTACTTC
TRBD1	TRBV5-1	TRBJ1-1	-	CASSRSTGMVAEAFF	TGCGCCAGCAGCCGATCGACAGGGATGGTAGCTGAAGCTTTCTTT
TRBD1	TRBV10-3	TRBJ1-1	few	CAIRNGQGGGNTEAFF	TGTGCCATCAGAAACGGACAGGGAGGAGGAAACACTGAAGCTTTCTTT
-	TRBV20-1	TRBJ1-2	-	CSVSPDSSKDYGYTF	TGCAGTGTTAGCCCAGACAGTTCTAAGGACTATGGCTACACCTTC
-	TRBV21-1	TRBJ2-5	-	CASSIPLHLLSEMWTQYF	TGTGCCAGCAGCATCCCCTTACACCTCTTATCCGAGATGTGGACCCAGTACTTC
-	TRBV3-1	TRBJ2-5	-	CASSLNTILETQYF	TGTGCCAGCAGCCTCAATACAATTTTGGAGACCCAGTACTTC
-	TRBV7-3	TRBJ2-3	few	CASSLSRAADTQYF	TGTGCCAGCAGCTTAAGCAGGGCCGCAGATACGCAGTATTTT
-	TRBV9	TRBJ1-6	-	CASSVAPDSNSPLHF	TGTGCCAGCAGCGTAGCTCCCGACAGTAATTCACCCCTCCACTTT
-	TRBV7-3	TRBJ2-7	-	CASSPAGTSEQYF	TGTGCCAGCAGCCCAGCCGGGACTTCCGAGCAGTACTTC
-	TRBV11-2	TRBJ1-4	-	CASSPTRGVGEKLFF	TGTGCCAGCAGCCCAACCCGGGGAGTTGGGGAAAAACTGTTTTTT
-	TRBV7-9	TRBJ1-2	-	CASCLGDMVSYGYTF	TGTGCCAGCTGCCTAGGGGACATGGTTTCGTATGGCTACACCTTC
TRBD1	TRBV4-1	TRBJ2-7	-	CASSLMDRYDEQYF	TGCGCCAGCAGCCTCATGGACAGGTACGACGAGCAGTACTTC
TRBD1	TRBV10-3	TRBJ2-7	-	CAISEVGGRDEQYF	TGTGCCATCAGTGAAGTAGGGGGCAGAGACGAGCAGTACTTC
-	TRBV3-1	TRBJ1-1	-	CASSGTSRNTEAFF	TGTGCCAGCAGCGGCACCTCTAGGAACACTGAAGCTTTCTTT